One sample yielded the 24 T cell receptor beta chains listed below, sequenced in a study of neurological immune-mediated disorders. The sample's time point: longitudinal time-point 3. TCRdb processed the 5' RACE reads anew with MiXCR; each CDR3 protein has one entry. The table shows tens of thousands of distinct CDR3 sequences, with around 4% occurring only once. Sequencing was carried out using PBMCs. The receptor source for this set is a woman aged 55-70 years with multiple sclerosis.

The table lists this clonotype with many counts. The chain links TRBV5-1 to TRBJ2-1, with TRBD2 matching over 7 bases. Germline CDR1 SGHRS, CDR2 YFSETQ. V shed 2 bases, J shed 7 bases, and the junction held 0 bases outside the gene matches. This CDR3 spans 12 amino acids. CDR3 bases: TGCGCCAGCAGCTTCGGGGGGAATGAGCAGTTCTTC. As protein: CASSFGGNEQFF.

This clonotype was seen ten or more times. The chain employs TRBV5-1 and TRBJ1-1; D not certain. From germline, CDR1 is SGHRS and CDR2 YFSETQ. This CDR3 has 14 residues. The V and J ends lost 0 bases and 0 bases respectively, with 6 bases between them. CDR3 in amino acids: CASSLEPLNTEAFF. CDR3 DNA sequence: TGCGCCAGCAGCTTGGAGCCGCTGAACACTGAAGCTTTCTTT.

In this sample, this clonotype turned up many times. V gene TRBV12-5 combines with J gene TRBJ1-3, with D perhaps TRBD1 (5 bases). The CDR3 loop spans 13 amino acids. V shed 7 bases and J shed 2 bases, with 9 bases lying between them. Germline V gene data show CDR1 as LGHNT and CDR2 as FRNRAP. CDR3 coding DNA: TGTGCTAGTGCCCCGACAGCTGGAAACACCATATATTTT. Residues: CASAPTAGNTIYF.

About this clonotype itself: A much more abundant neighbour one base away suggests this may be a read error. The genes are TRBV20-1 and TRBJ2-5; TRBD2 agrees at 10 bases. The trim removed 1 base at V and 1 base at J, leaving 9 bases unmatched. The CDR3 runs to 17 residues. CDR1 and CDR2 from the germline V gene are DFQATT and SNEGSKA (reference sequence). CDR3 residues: CSARGCGLAVIQETQYF. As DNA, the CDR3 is TGCAGTGCTAGAGGGTGCGGACTAGCGGTAATCCAAGAGACCCAGTACTTC.

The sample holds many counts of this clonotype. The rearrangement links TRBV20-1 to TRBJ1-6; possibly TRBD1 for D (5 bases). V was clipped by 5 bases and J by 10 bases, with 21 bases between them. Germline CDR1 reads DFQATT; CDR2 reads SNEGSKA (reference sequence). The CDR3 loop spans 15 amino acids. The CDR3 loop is CSAPSTESSWSPLHF. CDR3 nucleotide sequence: TGCAGTGCTCCTTCGACAGAATCAAGTTGGTCACCCCTCCACTTT.

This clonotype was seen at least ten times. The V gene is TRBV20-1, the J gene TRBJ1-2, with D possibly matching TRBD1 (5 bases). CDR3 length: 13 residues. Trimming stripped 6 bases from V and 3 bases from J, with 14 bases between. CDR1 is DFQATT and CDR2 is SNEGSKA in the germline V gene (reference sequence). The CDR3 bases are TGCAGTGCCCCCACGGGGGTTGACTATGGCTACACCTTC. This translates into CSAPTGVDYGYTF.

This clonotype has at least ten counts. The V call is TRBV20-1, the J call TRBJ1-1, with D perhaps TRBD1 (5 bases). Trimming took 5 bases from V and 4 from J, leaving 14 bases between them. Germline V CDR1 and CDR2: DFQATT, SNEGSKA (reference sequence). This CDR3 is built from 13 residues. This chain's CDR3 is CSAPGGGSTEAFF. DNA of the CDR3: TGCAGTGCTCCCGGCGGGGGGAGCACTGAAGCTTTCTTT.

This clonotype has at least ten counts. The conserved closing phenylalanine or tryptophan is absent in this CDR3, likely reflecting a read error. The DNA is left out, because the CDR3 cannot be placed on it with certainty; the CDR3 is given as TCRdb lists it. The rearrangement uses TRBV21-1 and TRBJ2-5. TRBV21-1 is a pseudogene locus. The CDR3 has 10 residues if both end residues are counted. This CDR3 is CASSNNSRWV.

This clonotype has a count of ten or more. The CDR3 region is CSVARAFDQPQHF. CDR3 nucleotides: TGCAGCGTTGCCAGGGCTTTTGATCAGCCCCAGCATTTT. The chain recombines TRBV29-1 with TRBJ1-5; the D gene is possibly TRBD1 (5 bases). The CDR3 runs to 13 residues. Trimming removed 4 bases at V and 5 bases at J, with 12 bases between. The germline CDR1 and CDR2 sequences are SQVTM and ANQGSEA.

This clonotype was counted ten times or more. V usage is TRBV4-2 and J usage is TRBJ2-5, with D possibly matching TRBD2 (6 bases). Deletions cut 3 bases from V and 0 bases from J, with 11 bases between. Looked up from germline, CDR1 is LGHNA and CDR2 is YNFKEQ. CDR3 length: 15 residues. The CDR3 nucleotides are TGTGCCAGCAGCCAGGCGGGGACGGACCAAGAGACCCAGTACTTC. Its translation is CASSQAGTDQETQYF.

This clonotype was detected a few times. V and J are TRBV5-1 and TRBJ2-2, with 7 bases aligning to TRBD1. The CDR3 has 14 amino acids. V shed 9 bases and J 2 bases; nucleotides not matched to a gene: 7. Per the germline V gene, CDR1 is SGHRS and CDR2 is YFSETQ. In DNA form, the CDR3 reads TGCGCCACCTCGGGACAGTCAAACACCGGGGAGCTGTTTTTT. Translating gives CATSGQSNTGELFF.

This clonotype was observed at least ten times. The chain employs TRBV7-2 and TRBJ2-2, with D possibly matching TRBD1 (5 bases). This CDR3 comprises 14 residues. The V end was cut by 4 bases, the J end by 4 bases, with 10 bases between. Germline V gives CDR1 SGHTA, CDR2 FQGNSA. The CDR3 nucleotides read TGTGCCAGCAGCTCGCAGGGATTCACCGGGGAGCTGTTTTTT. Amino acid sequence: CASSSQGFTGELFF.

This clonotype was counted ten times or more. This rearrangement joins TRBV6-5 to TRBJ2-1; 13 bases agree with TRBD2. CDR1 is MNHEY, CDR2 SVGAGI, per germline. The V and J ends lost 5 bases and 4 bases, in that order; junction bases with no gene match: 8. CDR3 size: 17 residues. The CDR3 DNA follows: TGTGCCAGCAGTCCAAGGACTAGCGGGGGCCTTTACAATGAGCAGTTCTTC. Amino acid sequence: CASSPRTSGGLYNEQFF.

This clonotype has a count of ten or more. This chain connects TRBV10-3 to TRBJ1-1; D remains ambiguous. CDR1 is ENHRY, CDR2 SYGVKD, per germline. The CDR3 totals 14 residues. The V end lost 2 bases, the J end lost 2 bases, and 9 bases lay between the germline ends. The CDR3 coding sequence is TGTGCCATCAGTGAGGGTATGGGAAACACTGAAGCTTTCTTT. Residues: CAISEGMGNTEAFF.

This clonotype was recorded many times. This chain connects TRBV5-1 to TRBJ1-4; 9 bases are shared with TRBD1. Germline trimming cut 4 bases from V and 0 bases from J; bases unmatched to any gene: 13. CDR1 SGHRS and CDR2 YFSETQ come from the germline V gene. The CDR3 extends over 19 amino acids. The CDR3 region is CASSPEDRGLLSTNEKLFF. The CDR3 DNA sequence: TGCGCCAGCAGCCCAGAAGACAGGGGGTTACTCTCAACTAATGAAAAACTGTTTTTT.

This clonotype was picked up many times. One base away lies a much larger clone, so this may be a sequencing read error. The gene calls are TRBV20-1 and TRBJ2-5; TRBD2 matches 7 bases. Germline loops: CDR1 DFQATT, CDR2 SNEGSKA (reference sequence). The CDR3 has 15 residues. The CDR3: CSASPWTRDQETRYF. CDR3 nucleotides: TGCAGTGCTAGCCCTTGGACTAGAGATCAAGAGACCCGGTACTTC.

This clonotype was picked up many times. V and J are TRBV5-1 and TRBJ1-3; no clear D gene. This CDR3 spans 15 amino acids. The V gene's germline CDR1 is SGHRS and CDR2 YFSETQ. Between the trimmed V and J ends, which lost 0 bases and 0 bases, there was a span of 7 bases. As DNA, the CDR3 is TGCGCCAGCAGCTTGGAGTCGAGCTCTGGAAACACCATATATTTT. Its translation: CASSLESSSGNTIYF.

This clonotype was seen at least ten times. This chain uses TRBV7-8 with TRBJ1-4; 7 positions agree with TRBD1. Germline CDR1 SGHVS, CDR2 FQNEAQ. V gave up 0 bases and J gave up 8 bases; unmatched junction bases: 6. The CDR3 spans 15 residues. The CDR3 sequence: CASSLAARGQEKLFF. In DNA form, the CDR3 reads TGTGCCAGCAGCTTAGCGGCCAGGGGACAGGAAAAACTGTTTTTT.

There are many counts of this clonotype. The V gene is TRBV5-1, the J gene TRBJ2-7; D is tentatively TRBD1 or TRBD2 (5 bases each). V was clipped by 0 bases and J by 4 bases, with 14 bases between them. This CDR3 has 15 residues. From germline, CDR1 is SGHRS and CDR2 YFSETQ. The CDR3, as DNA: TGCGCCAGCAGCTTGGACGGGACGATATTGTACGAGCAGTACTTC. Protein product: CASSLDGTILYEQYF.

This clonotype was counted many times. The CDR3 nucleotides are TGCGCCAGCAGCTGGGGCACAGATACGCAGTATTTT. Amino acid sequence: CASSWGTDTQYF. The rearrangement joins TRBV5-1 to TRBJ2-3; D is unresolved. V shed 3 bases and J shed 1 base, with 3 bases lying between them. There are 12 residues in the CDR3. The germline V gene has CDR1 SGHRS and CDR2 YFSETQ.

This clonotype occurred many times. CDR3 bases: TGTGCCAGCAGTTATGGTAGGACAGGGGCAAATAATTCACCCCTCCACTTT. This translates into CASSYGRTGANNSPLHF. The chain employs TRBV6-5 and TRBJ1-6, with 9 bases identical to TRBD1. The length of the CDR3 is 17 residues. Trimming cost V 3 bases and J 5 bases; bases outside gene matches: 8. Germline loops: CDR1 MNHEY, CDR2 SVGAGI.

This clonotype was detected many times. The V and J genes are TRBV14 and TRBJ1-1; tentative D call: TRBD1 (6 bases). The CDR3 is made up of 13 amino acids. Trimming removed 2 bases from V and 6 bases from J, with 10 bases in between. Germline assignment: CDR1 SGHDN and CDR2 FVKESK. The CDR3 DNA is TGTGCCAGCAGCCAACAGGGGATATCTGAAGCTTTCTTT. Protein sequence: CASSQQGISEAFF.

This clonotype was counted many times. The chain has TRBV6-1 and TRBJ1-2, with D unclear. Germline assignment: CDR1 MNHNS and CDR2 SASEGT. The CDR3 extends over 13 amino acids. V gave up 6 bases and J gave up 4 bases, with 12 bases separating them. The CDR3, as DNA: TGTGCCAGCAGCGAAAACGGTTTCTATGGCTACACCTTC. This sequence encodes CASSENGFYGYTF.

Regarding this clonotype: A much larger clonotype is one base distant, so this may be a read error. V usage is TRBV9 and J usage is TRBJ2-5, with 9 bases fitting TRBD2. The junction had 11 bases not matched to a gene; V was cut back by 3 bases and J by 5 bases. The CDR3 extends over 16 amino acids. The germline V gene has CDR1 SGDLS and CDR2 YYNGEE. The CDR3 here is CASSAGRGGSSETQYF. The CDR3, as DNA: TGTGCCAGCAGCGCAGGGCGGGGGGGGTCCTCGGAGACCCAGTACTTC. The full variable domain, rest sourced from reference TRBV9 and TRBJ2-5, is DSGVTQTPKHLITATGQRVTLRCSPRSGDLSVYWYQQSLDQGLQFLIQYYNGEERAKGNILERFSAQQFPDLHSELNLSSLELGDSALYFCASSAGRGGSSETQYFGPGTRLLVL.